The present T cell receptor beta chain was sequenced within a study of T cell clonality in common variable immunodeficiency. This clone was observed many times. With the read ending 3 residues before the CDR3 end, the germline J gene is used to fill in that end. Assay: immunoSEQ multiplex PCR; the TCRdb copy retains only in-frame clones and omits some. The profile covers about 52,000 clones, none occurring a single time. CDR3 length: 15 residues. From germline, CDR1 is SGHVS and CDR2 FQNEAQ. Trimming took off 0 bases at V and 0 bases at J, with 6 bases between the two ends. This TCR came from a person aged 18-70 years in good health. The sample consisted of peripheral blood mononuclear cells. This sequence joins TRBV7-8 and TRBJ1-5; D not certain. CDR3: CASSLAPSSNQPQHF. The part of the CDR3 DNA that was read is TGTGCCAGCAGCTTAGCGCCCAGTAGCAATCAGCCC.